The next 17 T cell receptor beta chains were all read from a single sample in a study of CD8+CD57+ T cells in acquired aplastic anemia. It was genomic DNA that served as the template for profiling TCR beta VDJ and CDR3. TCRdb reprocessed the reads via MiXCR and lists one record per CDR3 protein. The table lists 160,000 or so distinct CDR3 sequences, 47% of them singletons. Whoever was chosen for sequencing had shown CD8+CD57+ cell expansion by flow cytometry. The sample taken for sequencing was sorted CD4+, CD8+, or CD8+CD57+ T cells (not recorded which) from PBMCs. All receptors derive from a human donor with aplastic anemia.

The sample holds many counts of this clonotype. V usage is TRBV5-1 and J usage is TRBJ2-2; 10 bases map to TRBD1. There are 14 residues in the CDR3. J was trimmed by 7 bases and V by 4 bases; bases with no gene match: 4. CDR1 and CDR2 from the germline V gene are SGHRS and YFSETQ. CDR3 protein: CASSAGTGVGELFF. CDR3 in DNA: TGCGCCAGCAGCGCCGGGACAGGGGTCGGGGAGCTGTTTTTT. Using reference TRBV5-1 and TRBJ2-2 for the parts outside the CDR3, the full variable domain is KAGVTQTPRYLIKTRGQQVTLSCSPISGHRSVSWYQQTPGQGLQFLFEYFSETQRNKGNFPGRFSGRQFSNSRSEMNVSTLELGDSALYLCASSAGTGVGELFFGEGSRLTVL.

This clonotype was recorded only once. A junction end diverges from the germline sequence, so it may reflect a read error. The CDR3 spells CVSSRLGTPGANVLTF. CDR3 bases: TGTGTCAGCAGCCGACTCGGCACCCCTGGGGCCAACGTCCTGACTTTC. The rearrangement joins TRBV11-1 to TRBJ2-6, with unresolved D. Germline V gene sequence: CDR1 SGHAT, CDR2 FQDESV (reference sequence). This CDR3 region has 16 residues. The full variable domain, with the rest looked up from reference TRBV11-1 and TRBJ2-6, is EAEVAQSPRYKITEKSQAVAFWCDPISGHATLYWYRQILGQGPELLVQFQDESVVDDSQLPKDRFSAERLKGVDSTLKIQPAELGDSAMYLCVSSRLGTPGANVLTFGAGSRLTVL.

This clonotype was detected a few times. The CDR3 DNA is TGTGCCAGCAGTCCAGGGACAGGGGGCTGGGAGACCCAGTACTTC. This encodes CASSPGTGGWETQYF. V usage is TRBV2 and J usage is TRBJ2-5, with 12 bases lining up with TRBD1. The germline V gene encodes CDR1 SNHLY and CDR2 FYNNEI. J lost 5 bases, V lost 5 bases, and 6 bases had no gene match. The CDR3 contains 15 residues.

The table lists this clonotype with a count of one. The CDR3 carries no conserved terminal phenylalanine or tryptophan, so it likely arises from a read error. The CDR3 DNA reads TGTGCCAGCAGCTTGACGTACTTTCGCGGGGGAGGAGATACGCAGTATTCT. It encodes CASSLTYFRGGGDTQYS. This chain joins TRBV5-6 and TRBJ2-3, with 7 nucleotides matching TRBD2. This CDR3 has 17 residues. Germline assignment: CDR1 SGHDT and CDR2 YYEEEE. V was pared by 1 base and J by 5 bases, with 13 bases of the junction left unmatched.

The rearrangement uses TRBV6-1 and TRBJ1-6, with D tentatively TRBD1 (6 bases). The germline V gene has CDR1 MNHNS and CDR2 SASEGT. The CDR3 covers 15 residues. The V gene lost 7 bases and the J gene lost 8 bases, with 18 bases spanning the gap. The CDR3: CASTAAGAPHSPLHF. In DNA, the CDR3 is TGTGCCAGCACAGCGGCAGGGGCCCCGCATTCACCCCTCCACTTT.

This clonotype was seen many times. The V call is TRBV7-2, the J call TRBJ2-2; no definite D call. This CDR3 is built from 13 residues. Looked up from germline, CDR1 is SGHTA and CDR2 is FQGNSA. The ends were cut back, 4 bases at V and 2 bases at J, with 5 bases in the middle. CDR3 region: CASSSTNTGELFF. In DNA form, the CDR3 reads TGTGCCAGCAGCTCCACCAACACCGGGGAGCTGTTTTTT.

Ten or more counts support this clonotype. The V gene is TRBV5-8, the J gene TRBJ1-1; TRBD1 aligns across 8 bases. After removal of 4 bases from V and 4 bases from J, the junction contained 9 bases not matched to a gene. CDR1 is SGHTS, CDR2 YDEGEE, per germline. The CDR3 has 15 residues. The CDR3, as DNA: TGTGCCAGCAGCGCGGGACAGGTAAAGGTCACTGAAGCTTTCTTT. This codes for CASSAGQVKVTEAFF. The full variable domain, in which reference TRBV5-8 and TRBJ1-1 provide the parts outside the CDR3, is EAGVTQSPTHLIKTRGQQATLRCSPISGHTSVYWYQQALGLGLQFLLWYDEGEERNRGNFPPRFSGRQFPNYSSELNVNALELEDSALYLCASSAGQVKVTEAFFGQGTRLTVV.

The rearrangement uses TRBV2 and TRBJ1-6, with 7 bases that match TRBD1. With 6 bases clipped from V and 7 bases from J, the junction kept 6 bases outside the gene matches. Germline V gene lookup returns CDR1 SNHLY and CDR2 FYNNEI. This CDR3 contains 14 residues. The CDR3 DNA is TGTGCCAGCAGAACCGGGACAGACAATTCACCCCTCCACTTT. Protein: CASRTGTDNSPLHF. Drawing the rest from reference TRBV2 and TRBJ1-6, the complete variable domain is EPEVTQTPSHQVTQMGQEVILRCVPISNHLYFYWYRQILGQKVEFLVSFYNNEISEKSEIFDDQFSVERPDGSNFTLKIRSTKLEDSAMYFCASRTGTDNSPLHFGNGTRLTVT.

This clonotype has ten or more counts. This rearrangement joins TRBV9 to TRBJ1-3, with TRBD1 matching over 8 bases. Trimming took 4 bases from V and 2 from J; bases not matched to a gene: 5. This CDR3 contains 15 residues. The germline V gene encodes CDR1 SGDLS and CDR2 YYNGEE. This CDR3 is CASSPRGLAGNTIYF. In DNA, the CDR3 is TGTGCCAGCAGCCCCAGGGGGCTGGCTGGAAACACCATATATTTT.

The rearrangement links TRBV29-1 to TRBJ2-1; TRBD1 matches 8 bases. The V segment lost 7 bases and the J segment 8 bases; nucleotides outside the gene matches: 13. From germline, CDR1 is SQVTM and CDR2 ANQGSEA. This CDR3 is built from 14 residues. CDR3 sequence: CSDGQGGGSDEQFF. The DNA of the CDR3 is TGCAGCGACGGACAGGGAGGAGGGAGCGATGAGCAGTTCTTC.

The CDR3 is CASSNGRANEQFF. The CDR3 DNA follows: TGTGCCAGCAGCAACGGGAGGGCCAATGAGCAGTTCTTC. The genes are TRBV7-6 and TRBJ2-1; TRBD2 matches 8 bases. CDR3 size: 13 residues. V was pared by 5 bases and J by 6 bases, with 3 bases of the junction left unmatched. Germline CDR1 SGHVS, CDR2 FNYEAQ.

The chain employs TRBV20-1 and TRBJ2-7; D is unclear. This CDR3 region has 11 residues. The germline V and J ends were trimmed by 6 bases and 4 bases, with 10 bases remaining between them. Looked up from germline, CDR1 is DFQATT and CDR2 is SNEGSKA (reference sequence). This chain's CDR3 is CSARMTYEQYF. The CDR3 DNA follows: TGCAGTGCCCGAATGACGTACGAGCAGTACTTC.

CDR3 DNA: TGTGCCACCAGCAGAGGCAGGGTCCTAGCTTTCTTT. Its protein is CATSRGRVLAFF. The rearrangement joins TRBV15 to TRBJ1-1; D possibly corresponds to TRBD1 (5 bases). The germline V gene has CDR1 LNHNV and CDR2 YYDKDF (reference sequence). The length of the CDR3 is 12 residues. V lost 1 base, J lost 10 bases, and 10 bases lay in between.

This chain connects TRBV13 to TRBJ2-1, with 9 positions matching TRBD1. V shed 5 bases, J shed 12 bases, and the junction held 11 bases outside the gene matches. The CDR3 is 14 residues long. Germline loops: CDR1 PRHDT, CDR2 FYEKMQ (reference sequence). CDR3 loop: CASSRGTGYRGQFF. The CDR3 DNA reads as TGTGCCAGCAGCCGCGGGACAGGGTATCGGGGGCAGTTCTTC.

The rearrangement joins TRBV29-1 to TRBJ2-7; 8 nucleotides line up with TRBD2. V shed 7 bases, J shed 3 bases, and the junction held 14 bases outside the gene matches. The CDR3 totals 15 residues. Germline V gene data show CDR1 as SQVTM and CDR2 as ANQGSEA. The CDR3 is CSGSGSREGLYEQYF. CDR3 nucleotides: TGCAGCGGTTCGGGGTCCCGGGAGGGACTCTACGAGCAGTACTTC.

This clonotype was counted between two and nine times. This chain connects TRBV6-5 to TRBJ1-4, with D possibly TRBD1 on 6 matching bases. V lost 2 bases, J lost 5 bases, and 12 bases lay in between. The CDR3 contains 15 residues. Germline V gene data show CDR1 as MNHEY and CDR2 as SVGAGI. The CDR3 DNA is TGTGCCAGCAGTTACACTACCGACAGGAATGAAAAACTGTTTTTT. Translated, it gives CASSYTTDRNEKLFF.

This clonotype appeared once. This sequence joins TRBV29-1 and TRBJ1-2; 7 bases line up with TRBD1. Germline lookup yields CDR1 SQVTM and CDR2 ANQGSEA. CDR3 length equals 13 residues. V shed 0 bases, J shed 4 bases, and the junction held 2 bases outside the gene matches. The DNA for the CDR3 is TGCAGCGTTGAAGAATACAGGGGCTATGGCTACACCTTC. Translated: CSVEEYRGYGYTF.